These T cell receptor beta chains were read from a single sample in a study of regulatory T cells in long-lasting Graves disease. TCRdb analysed the multiplex PCR reads with MiXCR anew, one entry per CDR3 protein. This table holds 400,000 to 500,000 distinct CDR3 sequences, about 15% found once. These data also formed part of another study, on T cells in Graves' hyperthyroidism and ophthalmopathy.

Specimen: peripheral blood mononuclear cells (PBMCs), collected at new diagnosis, from a patient treated with antithyroid drugs. The receptors derive from a woman younger than 35 with Graves disease. The CDR3 runs from the conserved cysteine through the conserved F or W. Fields, in order: J gene, V gene, D gene, clone size, CDR3 DNA, CDR3 protein. The D gene is left open where the match is weak. Size is stated for part of the rows, as once, few or many counts, or as a class when the clone is expanded.

J: TRBJ2-3; V: TRBV5-4; D: TRBD2; size: many; DNA: TGTGCCAGCAGCTTAAGACTAGCGGGAGCAAAAGATACGCAGTATTTT; CDR3: CASSLRLAGAKDTQYF
J: TRBJ1-1; V: TRBV28; D: TRBD1; size: many; DNA: TGTGCCAGCAGCCAAGGGGGCAGGTACACTGAAGCTTTCTTT; CDR3: CASSQGGRYTEAFF
J: TRBJ2-7; V: TRBV3-1; D: -; size: few; DNA: TGTGCCAGCAGCCCCGAAGCTTCAGGGTCCATCTACGGGCAGTACTTC; CDR3: CASSPEASGSIYGQYF
J: TRBJ1-1; V: TRBV28; D: -; size: many; DNA: TGTGCCAGCAGTTTTAACAGGGCAGAAGCTTTCTTT; CDR3: CASSFNRAEAFF
J: TRBJ1-6; V: TRBV25-1; D: -; size: -; DNA: TGTGCCAGCAAGCCCGACGGTTATAATTCACCCCTCCACTTT; CDR3: CASKPDGYNSPLHF
J: TRBJ2-2; V: TRBV9; D: TRBD2; size: -; DNA: TGTGCCAGCAGCGTAGTAGCGGCGGGAGCTTTACGGAACACCGGGGAGCTGTTTTTT; CDR3: CASSVVAAGALRNTGELFF
J: TRBJ2-1; V: TRBV10-2; D: TRBD2; size: -; DNA: TGCGCCAGCAGTGAGGCTGGACTAGCGAGATACAATGAGCAGTTCTTC; CDR3: CASSEAGLARYNEQFF
J: TRBJ1-2; V: TRBV7-9; D: -; size: few; DNA: TGTGCCAGCAGCGGGGACATTCAGGGCTACACCTTC; CDR3: CASSGDIQGYTF
J: TRBJ1-1; V: TRBV5-1; D: TRBD1; size: -; DNA: TGCGCCAGCAGCTTGGTTGGGACAGGGATGACTGAAGCTTTCTTT; CDR3: CASSLVGTGMTEAFF
J: TRBJ2-7; V: TRBV27; D: -; size: many; DNA: TGTGCCAGCAGTCGAGCAGCGGACTTGAGCTCCTACGAGCAGTACTTC; CDR3: CASSRAADLSSYEQYF
J: TRBJ1-1; V: TRBV2; D: TRBD1; size: few; DNA: TGTGCCAGCACCGACGGGGACGTACGAACAGGGGGCAAGGACACTGAAGCTTTCTTT; CDR3: CASTDGDVRTGGKDTEAFF
J: TRBJ2-7; V: TRBV14; D: -; size: few; DNA: TGTGCCAGCAGACAAGGCAGCGAGCAGTACTTC; CDR3: CASRQGSEQYF
J: TRBJ1-5; V: TRBV7-8; D: -; size: few; DNA: TGTGCCAGCAGCTTTGAAAGGACCCCTCGGCCCCAGCATTTT; CDR3: CASSFERTPRPQHF
J: TRBJ1-3; V: TRBV28; D: TRBD1; size: -; DNA: TGTGCCAGCAGTTTATTGGGGACAGGGTTTAGAAGGGACACCATATATTTT; CDR3: CASSLLGTGFRRDTIYF
J: TRBJ2-7; V: TRBV7-3; D: -; size: few; DNA: TGTGCCAGCAGCCTAACCGTCGGTCTCGAGCAGTACTTC; CDR3: CASSLTVGLEQYF
J: TRBJ2-5; V: TRBV12-3/TRBV12-4; D: -; size: many; DNA: TGTGCCAGCAGTTTAAGGCAGCTACAAGAGACCCAGTACTTC; CDR3: CASSLRQLQETQYF
J: TRBJ2-5; V: TRBV28; D: TRBD2; size: many; DNA: TGTGCCAGCAGGAGTAGCGGGTACCAAGAGACCCAGTACTTC; CDR3: CASRSSGYQETQYF
J: TRBJ1-2; V: TRBV4-3; D: TRBD1; size: -; DNA: TGCGCCAGCAGCCAAAATACAGGGGTGGATGGCTACACCTTC; CDR3: CASSQNTGVDGYTF
J: TRBJ2-1; V: TRBV20-1; D: -; size: -; DNA: TGCAGTGCCAAGGCAGGACTGTCTTTCTACAATGAGCAGTTCTTC; CDR3: CSAKAGLSFYNEQFF
J: TRBJ2-3; V: TRBV5-6; D: -; size: -; DNA: TGTGCCAGCAGCTTGCTCGAGGGTAGGGGAACCCCAGATACGCAGTATTTT; CDR3: CASSLLEGRGTPDTQYF
J: TRBJ2-7; V: TRBV7-2; D: TRBD2; size: many; DNA: TGTGCCAGCAACATAGCGGGGACCGAAGGCGAGCAGTACTTC; CDR3: CASNIAGTEGEQYF
J: TRBJ2-3; V: TRBV11-1; D: TRBD2; size: -; DNA: TGTGCCAGCAGCCAGTCAGGAGCGGGGGATACAGATACGCAGTATTTT; CDR3: CASSQSGAGDTDTQYF
J: TRBJ2-1; V: TRBV7-2; D: -; size: many; DNA: TGTGCCAGCAGCAGTCCGGACAGCGTTAATGAGCAGTTCTTC; CDR3: CASSSPDSVNEQFF
J: TRBJ2-7; V: TRBV5-5; D: -; size: -; DNA: TGTGCCAGCTCCCAGGAAACGATACACTACGAGCAGTACTTC; CDR3: CASSQETIHYEQYF
J: TRBJ2-3; V: TRBV30; D: TRBD2; size: many; DNA: TGTGCCTGGAGGCATACCGGGACTAGGCAGTATTTT; CDR3: CAWRHTGTRQYF
J: TRBJ1-4; V: TRBV7-9; D: -; size: few; DNA: TGTGCCAGCAGCTCCAGCGGTGGAACTCAGGGACGGGAAAAACTGTTTTTT; CDR3: CASSSSGGTQGREKLFF
J: TRBJ2-3; V: TRBV27; D: -; size: -; DNA: TGTGCCAGCAGTCCTCATTGGACTACAATCCCCACAGATACGCAGTATTTT; CDR3: CASSPHWTTIPTDTQYF
J: TRBJ2-7; V: TRBV7-9; D: -; size: many; DNA: TGTGCCATTCAGGAGATCTCGGACGAGCAGTACTTC; CDR3: CAIQEISDEQYF
J: TRBJ2-7; V: TRBV12-3/TRBV12-4; D: TRBD2; size: many; DNA: TGTGCCAGCAGTTTTTGGGGACTAGCGGGATCCTACGAGCAGTACTTC; CDR3: CASSFWGLAGSYEQYF
J: TRBJ2-1; V: TRBV2; D: TRBD2; size: many; DNA: TGTGCCAGCAGTGAAGCCCCGGGGTTCCAGCGGGGAACCTACAATGAGCAGTTCTTC; CDR3: CASSEAPGFQRGTYNEQFF
J: TRBJ2-1; V: TRBV29-1; D: -; size: -; DNA: TGCAGCGTTGCAGGGGCAACCTACGATGAGCAGTTCTTC; CDR3: CSVAGATYDEQFF
J: TRBJ2-1; V: TRBV5-4; D: TRBD2; size: -; DNA: TGTGCCAGCAGACGGGGGGGTCACCTCTACAATGAGCAGTTCTTC; CDR3: CASRRGGHLYNEQFF
J: TRBJ1-1; V: TRBV20-1; D: -; size: few; DNA: TGCAGTGCCAAATCGGGGTGGGGGGGGAGTATAGAAGCTTTCTTT; CDR3: CSAKSGWGGSIEAFF
J: TRBJ1-6; V: TRBV12-3/TRBV12-4; D: -; size: many; DNA: TGTGCCAGCAAAACGAGCTCCTATAATTCACCCCTCCACTTT; CDR3: CASKTSSYNSPLHF
J: TRBJ2-1; V: TRBV20-1; D: -; size: many; DNA: TGCAGTGCTAGAGATGGTACTCGCGGGAATTTGGTTGAGCAGTTCTTC; CDR3: CSARDGTRGNLVEQFF
J: TRBJ2-3; V: TRBV9; D: -; size: -; DNA: TGTGCCAGCAGCGTAGCACTAGCAACAGATACGCAGTATTTT; CDR3: CASSVALATDTQYF
J: TRBJ1-2; V: TRBV7-9; D: TRBD1; size: -; DNA: TGTGCCAGCAGCGAAGACAGGGTGGATGGCTACACCTTC; CDR3: CASSEDRVDGYTF
J: TRBJ1-2; V: TRBV7-2; D: TRBD1; size: few; DNA: TGTGCCAGCAGCGCGGGACAGTACTATGGCTACACCTTC; CDR3: CASSAGQYYGYTF
J: TRBJ2-3; V: TRBV12-3/TRBV12-4; D: TRBD1; size: many; DNA: TGTGCCAGCAGTTTTGGGACAGGTGTGGGCACAGATACGCAGTATTTT; CDR3: CASSFGTGVGTDTQYF
J: TRBJ2-2; V: TRBV27; D: -; size: many; DNA: TGTGCCAGCAGTCCCTTCCATTTCTCCGGGACAACAACCGGGGAGCTGTTTTTT; CDR3: CASSPFHFSGTTTGELFF
J: TRBJ2-2; V: TRBV3-1; D: -; size: many; DNA: TGTGCCAGCAGCAAGGGTAGCGGAACGAACACCGGGGAGCTGTTTTTT; CDR3: CASSKGSGTNTGELFF
J: TRBJ2-4; V: TRBV5-1; D: TRBD2; size: -; DNA: TGTGCCAGCAGCCACGGACTAGCGGGGGGGCTCGAGTACTTC; CDR3: CASSHGLAGGLEYF
J: TRBJ2-3; V: TRBV5-1; D: -; size: -; DNA: TGCGCCAGCAGCTTAGGTAGCGGATTTAGCACAGATACGCAGTATTTT; CDR3: CASSLGSGFSTDTQYF